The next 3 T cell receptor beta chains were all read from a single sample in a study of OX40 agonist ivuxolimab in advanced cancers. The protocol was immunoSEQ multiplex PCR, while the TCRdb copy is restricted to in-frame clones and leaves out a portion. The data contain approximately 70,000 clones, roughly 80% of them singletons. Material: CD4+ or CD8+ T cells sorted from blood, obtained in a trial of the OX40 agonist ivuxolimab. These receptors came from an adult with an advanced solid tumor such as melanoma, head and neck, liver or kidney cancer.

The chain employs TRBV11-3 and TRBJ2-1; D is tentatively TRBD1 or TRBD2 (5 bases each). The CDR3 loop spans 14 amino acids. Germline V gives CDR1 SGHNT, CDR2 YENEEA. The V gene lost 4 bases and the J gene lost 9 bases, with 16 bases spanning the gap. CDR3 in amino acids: CASSSSGTRGEQFF. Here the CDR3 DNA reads TGTGCCAGCAGCTCCTCAGGGACGAGGGGTGAGCAGTTCTTC.

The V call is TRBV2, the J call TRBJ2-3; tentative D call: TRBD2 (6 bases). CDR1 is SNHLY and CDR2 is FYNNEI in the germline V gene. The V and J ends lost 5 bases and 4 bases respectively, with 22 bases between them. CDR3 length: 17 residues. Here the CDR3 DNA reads TGTGCCAGCAGTCGTAACCCGTTAGGAGGGCCAGCAGATACGCAGTATTTT. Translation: CASSRNPLGGPADTQYF.

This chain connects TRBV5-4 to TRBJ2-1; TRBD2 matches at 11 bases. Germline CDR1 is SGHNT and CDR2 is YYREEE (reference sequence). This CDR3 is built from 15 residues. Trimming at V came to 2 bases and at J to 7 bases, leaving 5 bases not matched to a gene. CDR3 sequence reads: CASSFSGGAWNEQFF. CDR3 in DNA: TGTGCCAGCAGCTTTAGCGGGGGGGCTTGGAATGAGCAGTTCTTC.